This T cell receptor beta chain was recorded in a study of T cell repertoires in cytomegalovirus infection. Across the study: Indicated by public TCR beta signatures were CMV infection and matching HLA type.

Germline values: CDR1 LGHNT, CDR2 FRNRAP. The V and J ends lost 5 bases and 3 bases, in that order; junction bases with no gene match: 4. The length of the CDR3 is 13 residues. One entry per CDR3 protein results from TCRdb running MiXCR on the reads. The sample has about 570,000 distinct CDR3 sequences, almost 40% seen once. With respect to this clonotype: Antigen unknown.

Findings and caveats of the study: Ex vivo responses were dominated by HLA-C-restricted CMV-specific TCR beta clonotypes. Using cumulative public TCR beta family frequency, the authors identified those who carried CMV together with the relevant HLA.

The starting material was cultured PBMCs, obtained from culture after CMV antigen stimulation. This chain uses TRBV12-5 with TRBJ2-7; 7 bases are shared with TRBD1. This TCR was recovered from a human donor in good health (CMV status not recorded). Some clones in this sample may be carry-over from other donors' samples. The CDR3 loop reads CASGLGTVYEQYF. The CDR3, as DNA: TGTGCTAGTGGTCTCGGGACAGTCTACGAGCAGTACTTC.